The present T cell receptor beta chain was sequenced within a study of cytomegalovirus exposure and HLA in healthy donors. As for the study in general: Within an early data release were about 85 million unique TCRs drawn from HLA-typed donors. Study results and limitations: Trimming of TCR beta V- and J-genes showed a link, identified in a later analysis, to a missense DCLRE1C variant. Later on, an analysis tied over 15,000 TCR beta sequences to HLA alleles at 0.05 false discovery rate. In a later analysis, the majority of CMV-associated beta chains seemingly showed HLA restriction.

PCR involved 60 Vbeta and 13 Jbeta primers. Some clones are missing from TCRdb's copy, which holds only in-frame ones; the method was immunoSEQ multiplex PCR. The profile shows under 150,000 clones, roughly 84% of them singletons. Comment on this clone: As yet, its antigen is unknown.

The CDR3 consists of 15 residues. V shed 3 bases, J shed 3 bases, and the junction held 3 bases outside the gene matches. CDR1 MGHDK and CDR2 SYGVNS come from the germline V gene. The specimen sequenced was PBMCs. This TCR came from a man between 50 and 59 years old in good health and CMV-seronegative. This rearrangement joins TRBV25-1 to TRBJ1-1, with 11 bases lining up with TRBD1. The CDR3, as DNA: TGTGCCAGCAGTGAGTGGGGACAGGGGGACACTGAAGCTTTCTTT. It encodes CASSEWGQGDTEAFF.